The 3 T cell receptor beta chains in this list originate from one sample, sequenced in a study of Ad26.COV2.S vaccination and SARS-CoV-2 variants. Produced via immunoSEQ multiplex PCR; TCRdb's table is partial and in-frame only. The sample lists more than 300,000 clones; more than 85% were seen once. Treatment of the sample: approximately 18 received Ad26.COV2.S at low or high dose, single or two shots; several received placebo; per-sample allocation not given. The investigators took samples on day 63 after the first vaccine or placebo injection. The source was peripheral blood, collected in a trial of Ad26.COV2.S vaccine versus placebo. Receptor source: a person between 18 and 59 years old who received the Ad26.COV2.S COVID-19 vaccine or a placebo.

The rearrangement joins TRBV6-6 to TRBJ2-1, with D possibly matching TRBD1 (5 bases). CDR1 is MNHNY, CDR2 SVGAGI, per germline (reference sequence). This CDR3 comprises 12 residues. The V gene lost 2 bases and the J gene lost 12 bases, with 11 bases spanning the gap. The CDR3 nucleotides are TGTGCCAGCAGTTACGGGTCTAGGGGGCAGTTCTTC. It specifies CASSYGSRGQFF.

The chain links TRBV14 to TRBJ1-4; D gene ambiguous. The ends were cut back, 1 base at V and 8 bases at J, with 11 bases in the middle. This CDR3 region has 14 residues. Per the germline V gene, CDR1 is SGHDN and CDR2 is FVKESK. CDR3 sequence: CASSQGDIGEKLFF. The CDR3 nucleotides read TGTGCCAGCAGCCAAGGGGATATAGGAGAAAAACTGTTTTTT.

Regarding this clone: The germline gene is not matched at one end of the junction; a read error may be the cause. V and J are TRBV2 and TRBJ2-1; 12 bases are shared with TRBD2. CDR1 and CDR2 from the germline V gene are SNHLY and FYNNEI. The CDR3 loop spans 16 amino acids. In DNA, the CDR3 is TGTGCCAGCAGCGTACTGACTAGCGGGGGCCCGGCTGTTAGGATCTTC. Translated: CASSVLTSGGPAVRIF.